The T cell receptor beta chain described here comes from a study of radiotherapy plus CTLA-4 blockade in lung cancer. Trimming removed 2 bases at V and 3 bases at J, with 17 bases between. Germline CDR1 and CDR2: SGHRS and YFSETQ. The CDR3 is 16 amino acids. Method: immunoSEQ multiplex PCR; TCRdb's copy keeps in-frame clones and lacks some. In the table there are under 65,000 clones, approximately 80% of which are singletons. This TCR was sampled from a human donor with non-small cell lung cancer whose response to radiotherapy plus ipilimumab could not be evaluated. The sequencing used peripheral blood, collected from a patient treated with radiotherapy plus ipilimumab. This chain links TRBV5-1 with TRBJ1-2; a possible D gene is TRBD1 (6 bases). The CDR3 reads CASSLPQGRGDYGYTF. The DNA of the CDR3 is TGCGCCAGCAGCTTACCGCAGGGCAGGGGCGACTATGGCTACACCTTC.